Listed below are T cell receptor beta chains from one sample, sequenced in a study of T cells in Graves' hyperthyroidism and ophthalmopathy. TCRdb called the multiplex PCR reads again in MiXCR, with one record for every CDR3 protein. The sample has 600,000 or so distinct CDR3 sequences; more than 45% are singletons. The sample taken for sequencing was peripheral blood or thyroid tissue (not recorded which). The origin of the receptors is a woman aged 18-30 years with Graves' hyperthyroidism. Each CDR3 is given with its conserved first and last residue. Each record gives: clone size, J gene, V gene, D gene, CDR3 DNA, CDR3 protein. A D gene is named only where the DNA matches it firmly. Clone sizes are given selectively: once, few, many, or a class where the clone is expanded.

>many|TRBJ1-5|TRBV2|TRBD1
TGTGCCAGCAGCTACTTAGGGGGCGCAGGTCAGCCCCAGCATTTT
CASSYLGGAGQPQHF
>-|TRBJ2-7|TRBV20-1|-
TGCAGTGCTAGAGACCGGAGCTTCTACGAGCAGTACTTC
CSARDRSFYEQYF
>many|TRBJ1-1|TRBV24-1|TRBD1
TGTGCCACCAGTGATCCAGGGGGGACGCCTTTCTTT
CATSDPGGTPFF
>few|TRBJ1-2|TRBV2|TRBD1
TGTGCCAGCAGTGGGGACAGGAGGGTCTACACCTTC
CASSGDRRVYTF
>-|TRBJ1-1|TRBV24-1|-
TGTGCCACCAGTGATTTGACGGCCGGGCAAGGAGCTTTCTTT
CATSDLTAGQGAFF
>-|TRBJ1-1|TRBV2|-
TGTGCCAGCAGTTTAGTCGGCAGGGAGAGCACTGAAGCTTTCTTT
CASSLVGRESTEAFF
>once|TRBJ1-4|TRBV7-2|-
TGTGCCAGCAGCCCCCGGAGTGAAAAACTGTTTTTT
CASSPRSEKLFF
>-|TRBJ1-5|TRBV20-1|TRBD1
TGCAGTGCTTACTTGGGACAGGGGAACAATCAGCCCCAGCATTTT
CSAYLGQGNNQPQHF
>-|TRBJ2-7|TRBV15|-
TGTGCCCGAAGAGGGATCAGGTACGAGCAGTACTTC
CARRGIRYEQYF
>-|TRBJ1-5|TRBV10-3|-
TGTGCCATCAGTGAGATGTCGGACTACGAGCCCCAGCATTTT
CAISEMSDYEPQHF
>few|TRBJ2-7|TRBV7-2|TRBD2
TGTGCCAGCAGCTACACTAGCGGTCCTGGCGAGCAGTACTTC
CASSYTSGPGEQYF
>-|TRBJ2-3|TRBV12-3/TRBV12-4|TRBD1
TGTGCCAGCAGTTGGCAGGGGGCTGGGACAGATACGCAGTATTTT
CASSWQGAGTDTQYF
>-|TRBJ1-6|TRBV29-1|-
TGCAGCGTTATCGAGGGGCCTAATTCACCCCTCCACTTT
CSVIEGPNSPLHF
>-|TRBJ1-6|TRBV2|TRBD1
TGTGCCAGCCAGGACAGGATTAATTCACCCCTCCACTTT
CASQDRINSPLHF
>-|TRBJ1-1|TRBV7-2|TRBD1
TGTGCCAGCAGCGTTGAAGGGGACAGGGGGACTGAAGCTTTCTTT
CASSVEGDRGTEAFF
>-|TRBJ2-5|TRBV19|TRBD2
TGTGCCAGTAGTGTTGGACTAGCGGGTCATCTAAGGGGAGAGACCCAGTACTTC
CASSVGLAGHLRGETQYF
>once|TRBJ1-1|TRBV29-1|TRBD1
TGCAGCGTCCGACAGGGGTCTCCGAACACTGAAGCTTTCTTT
CSVRQGSPNTEAFF
>many|TRBJ2-7|TRBV9|-
TGTGCCAGCAGCACAGGGCTCCACGAGCAGTACTTC
CASSTGLHEQYF
>many|TRBJ1-5|TRBV29-1|TRBD1
TGCAGCGTTATCCGGGACAGGGGCCATCAGCCCCAGCATTTT
CSVIRDRGHQPQHF
>-|TRBJ1-1|TRBV20-1|TRBD1
TGCAGTGCTAGAGCGGGACAGGGTGACACTGAAGCTTTCTTT
CSARAGQGDTEAFF
>-|TRBJ1-4|TRBV15|TRBD1
TGTGCCAGCAGTTGGCGGACAGGGGAGGAGGAAAAACTGTTTTTT
CASSWRTGEEEKLFF
>-|TRBJ1-1|TRBV7-2|-
TGTGCCAGCAGCTTAACCCTCCGGGGGACTGAAGCTTTCTTT
CASSLTLRGTEAFF
>few|TRBJ2-2|TRBV7-3|TRBD1
TGCGCCAGCAGCCAAAATACCGGGACAGGCACCGGGGAGCTGTTTTTT
CASSQNTGTGTGELFF
>many|TRBJ1-6|TRBV2|-
TGTGCCAGCAGTGAAGAGCGGGATTCACCCCTCCACTTT
CASSEERDSPLHF
>-|TRBJ2-5|TRBV6-1|-
TGTGCCAGCAGTAAGACTTTCCAGTACTTC
CASSKTFQYF
>few|TRBJ2-2|TRBV7-9|TRBD2
TGTGCCAGCAGCTTAGGTACTAGCGGGAGCGAGGACACCGGGGAGCTGTTTTTT
CASSLGTSGSEDTGELFF
>-|TRBJ2-7|TRBV7-2|-
TGTGCCAGCAGCTTAATTGTATCTGGGCCGAGTTACGAGCAGTACTTC
CASSLIVSGPSYEQYF
>-|TRBJ1-1|TRBV12-3/TRBV12-4|TRBD1
TGTGCCAGCAGGACAGGGGTAATGGGCACTGAAGCTTTCTTT
CASRTGVMGTEAFF
>-|TRBJ1-5|TRBV10-3|-
TGTGCCATCAGTGAAGCGCTACGGGGGGGTCAGCCCCAGCATTTT
CAISEALRGGQPQHF
>many|TRBJ1-2|TRBV7-2|-
TGTGCCAGCAGCTCAGGGGCTAACTATGGCTACACCTTC
CASSSGANYGYTF
>-|TRBJ1-2|TRBV29-1|TRBD1
TGCAGCGTCGCAGGGGGCAGAGGTGGCTACACCTTC
CSVAGGRGGYTF
>-|TRBJ1-2|TRBV7-8|-
TGTGCCAGCAGCTTCGGACCTCAGAACTATGGCTACACCTTC
CASSFGPQNYGYTF
>-|TRBJ2-7|TRBV10-3|-
TGTGCTGGGCAGGGTTACGAGCAGTACTTC
CAGQGYEQYF
>many|TRBJ1-2|TRBV29-1|-
TGCAGCGTTGAAGATGGGTCCGGGACTAACTATGGCTACACCTTC
CSVEDGSGTNYGYTF
>-|TRBJ2-2|TRBV2|TRBD2
TGTGCCAGCAGACGACTAGCGAGCACCGGGGAGCTGTTTTTT
CASRRLASTGELFF
>few|TRBJ1-2|TRBV7-9|-
TGTGCCAGCAGTTTGACGGACCGCATAAACTATGGCTACACCTTC
CASSLTDRINYGYTF
>-|TRBJ2-7|TRBV20-1|-
TGCAGTGCTAGAGTGGCAGGAACCTACGGGCAGTACTTC
CSARVAGTYGQYF
>-|TRBJ1-2|TRBV2|-
TGTGCCAGCAGTCCGGGGGAAGGGTATGGCTACACCTTC
CASSPGEGYGYTF
>few|TRBJ2-2|TRBV2|TRBD2
TGTGCCAGCAGTACCCGGACTAGCGGACTCACCGGGGAGCTGTTTTTT
CASSTRTSGLTGELFF
>-|TRBJ2-5|TRBV7-9|TRBD2
TGTGCCAGTAGGGCCTCAGCGGGGCCTCAGTGGGAGACCCAGTACTTC
CASRASAGPQWETQYF
>-|TRBJ2-6|TRBV9|-
TGTGCCAGCAGCGTAGAAGGAGGGGCCAACGTCCTGACTTTC
CASSVEGGANVLTF
>-|TRBJ2-6|TRBV29-1|-
TGCAGCGTTGACCCAGGCCCGGGGGCCAACGTCCTGACTTTC
CSVDPGPGANVLTF
>-|TRBJ2-7|TRBV2|TRBD2
TGTGCCAGCAGCAATGGACTAGCGGTCTCCTACGAGCAGTACTTC
CASSNGLAVSYEQYF
>few|TRBJ1-1|TRBV2|TRBD1
TGTGCCAGCAGTGAAGACTCCCACAGGGGGCTCACTGAAGCTTTCTTT
CASSEDSHRGLTEAFF
>-|TRBJ2-2|TRBV7-2|TRBD1
TGTGCCAGCAGCTCCCCGGCCACAGGGGATTGGGTCACCGGGGAGCTGTTTTTT
CASSSPATGDWVTGELFF
>many|TRBJ1-5|TRBV7-8|-
TGTGCCAGCAGCAGAGATCGACAGACCAATCAGCCCCAGCATTTT
CASSRDRQTNQPQHF
>once|TRBJ2-5|TRBV2|-
TGTGCCAGCGGAAGGGACTTCCCACAAGAGACCCAGTACTTC
CASGRDFPQETQYF
>few|TRBJ2-5|TRBV20-1|TRBD2
TGCAGTGCTACCACTAGCGGACAAGAGACCCAGTACTTC
CSATTSGQETQYF
>-|TRBJ2-5|TRBV12-3/TRBV12-4|-
TGTGCCAGCAGCTCGCAGGGGGGTCGGGAGACCCAGTACTTC
CASSSQGGRETQYF
>-|TRBJ2-5|TRBV29-1|TRBD2
TGCAGCGTTGTACTAGCGGGAGAGACCCAGTACTTC
CSVVLAGETQYF